Detailed here is one T cell receptor beta chain. The clone's antigen remains unknown. Within one base of it there is no much larger clone, and no base qualities were kept. The donors were healthy, HIV-negative adults who had no recently reported acute infections or vaccinations. Every donor was a Caucasian adult residing in Nashville, Tennessee, USA. Magnetic negative selection was used to enrich CD4+ T cells, after which naive cells were positively selected on CD45RA and the negative fraction became the memory subset. Blood was obtained by leukapheresis, after which PBMCs were separated by Ficoll-Histopaque density gradient centrifugation and cryopreserved in liquid nitrogen vapor phase. Analytical flow cytometry was used to check the purity and quantity of every magnetically sorted T cell population. Genomic DNA was isolated from every sorted fraction and measured by UV absorbance on a Nanodrop 2000c.

This specimen comes from a study of shared clonotypes between healthy human individuals (dated by TCRdb to the early 2020s). Regarding the study in general: A couple of women and a few men aged 18 to 49 years were included in the cohort. Each donor's leukapheresis produced roughly between roughly 0.85 and 9.5 billion PBMCs. For each donor, CD4 naive and CD4 memory were each given three plates, CD8 naive was given two plates, and CD8 memory was given one plate. To increase sequencing depth and limit assay-specific biases, TCR repertoire library preparation and sequencing were carried out by different laboratories using diverse techniques. Blood TCR repertoires of a handful of healthy adults were deeply sequenced to estimate repertoire size and the extent of clonotype sharing between individuals.

Using the deep immunoSEQ assay, TCR CDR3 regions were amplified from genomic DNA by multiplex PCR. Extracted genomic DNA from each cell subset was spread evenly across all wells of several immunoSEQ 96-well plates, with each plate serving as a replicate. For sorted subsets, 200 to 250 ng of genomic DNA, equivalent to 30,000 or so T cell genomes, went into each replicate PCR. Purified libraries were measured with a Qubit 3.0 fluorometer, size-checked on a Bioanalyzer 2100, and measured again with the KAPA Library Quantification kit. Each immunoSEQ 96-well plate was sequenced on its own single-read 150-cycle Illumina NextSeq 550 flow cell. Under the source paper's analysis protocol: Because the immunoSEQ output included only junctional sequences and no quality scores, the filtering could not be the same as the filtering used for full-length reads. To assign V/J genes and CDR3, sequences were annotated against IMGT germline references using PyIR, a Python wrapper for IgBLAST v1.9. Reads were filtered out if the reads had weak V/J assignments (E-value above 1e-6), no CDR3, stop codons, out-of-frame junctions, or ambiguous translated residues. V3J clonotypes were defined by identical inferred V gene, J gene, and CDR3 amino acid sequence. Percentage overlap between repertoires was computed as shared unique clonotypes divided by the size of the smaller repertoire. Repertoire richness was assessed with RTK rarefaction, the Chao1 estimator, and Recon v2.1 estimates of unobserved clonotypes. OLGA was used to compute generation probabilities for all TCRbeta clonotypes that the gDNA method yielded from four donors. Held by TCRdb, this immuneACCESS table contains in-frame sequences only and omits some clones. Under half of the omission traces to an unresolved V gene where checked; the cause of the rest is unknown. D and trimming were read from the DNA, whereas the V and J calls and clone size are those reported in that table. Counted in this sample were 1.6 million or so clones; 96% of them appeared once. The ten largest account for over 1% of the sample.

Overall study outcomes, separate from this receptor: Larger estimated clonotype richness was generally found for naive subsets than for memory subsets. Even with the large sequencing depth, rarefaction of the sorted-subset datasets indicated that sequencing was incomplete. Pairwise subsampling indicated that sequencing depth was expected to affect the degree of clonotype sharing among donors. The small number of donors limited the genetic and exposure-history diversity represented. Sampling was limited to blood, and TCR repertoires in tissue likely differ from TCR repertoires in blood. Clonotypes shared by all four sorted-subset donors showed higher generation probabilities than non-shared clonotypes. When four donors were compared, the shared fraction of clonotypes was roughly 5% for naive CD4, roughly 3.3% for naive CD8, more than 2% for memory CD4, and 0.35% to 0.5% for memory CD8.

For CDR1 and CDR2, the germline V gene (reference sequence) lists GTSNPN and SVGIG. Deletion took 8 bases off V and 1 base off J, with a span of 13 bases between the germline ends. Counted from cysteine to phenylalanine, this CDR3 has 13 amino acids. The DNA shown is the 39-base CDR3, in frame from base 1. The receptor comes from a young man in good health. The chain was built from TRBV30 and TRBJ2-3, with no reliable assignment of the D segment. The sequenced sample consisted of naive CD4+ T cells sorted from blood. Taken with the paper, the label for cell subset or site translates to: CD45RA+ positively selected. The CDR3 in this case is CALQSRGTDTQYF. The DNA reads TGTGCCCTACAATCAAGGGGCACAGATACGCAGTATTTT.